Presented here are 31 T cell receptor beta chains from one specimen sequenced in a study of blood T cell repertoires in COVID-19. Profiled with immunoSEQ multiplex PCR; TCRdb holds only in-frame clones, not every one. The repertoire holds 200,000 to 250,000 clones, 75% to 85% seen once, with more than 5% in the top ten. Sequencing was done on a sample of peripheral blood. These receptors all stem from a human donor in a cohort sampled during active COVID-19.

The V call is TRBV15, the J call TRBJ2-3, with D maybe TRBD2 (6 bases). The CDR3 contains 14 residues. Deletions cut 0 bases from V and 5 bases from J, with 9 bases between. Germline-derived CDR1 and CDR2 are LNHNV and YYDKDF (reference sequence). CDR3 sequence: CATSRDRGGDTQYF. The CDR3 coding sequence is TGTGCCACCAGCAGAGATCGGGGAGGAGATACGCAGTATTTT.

The chain combines TRBV20-1 with TRBJ2-1, with TRBD2 as a possible D gene (6 bases). The CDR3 contains 13 residues. From germline, CDR1 is DFQATT and CDR2 SNEGSKA (reference sequence). Between the trimmed V and J ends, which lost 3 bases and 4 bases, there was a span of 10 bases. For the CDR3, the DNA is TGCAGTGCTAGTGGGGACTCTTACAATGAGCAGTTCTTC. It translates to CSASGDSYNEQFF.

This clone has just a few counts. The chain is built from TRBV10-3 and TRBJ1-6; 7 bases match TRBD1. V trimming: 6 bases; J trimming: 5 bases; junction bases outside the gene matches: 7. CDR1 ENHRY and CDR2 SYGVKD come from the germline V gene. The CDR3 is made up of 15 amino acids. The CDR3 nucleotides read TGTGCCATCAGACCGACCAGGGGGAATAATTCACCCCTCCACTTT. Its translation: CAIRPTRGNNSPLHF.

The chain is built from TRBV15 and TRBJ1-6; D is undetermined. The germline CDR1 and CDR2 sequences are LNHNV and YYDKDF (reference sequence). V was clipped by 5 bases and J by 10 bases, with 18 bases between them. The CDR3 sequence is 15 residues long. CDR3: CATSRKREGGSPLHF. The CDR3 DNA reads TGTGCCACCAGCCGTAAACGAGAGGGCGGCTCACCCCTCCACTTT.

This clone was seen many times. The J gene is TRBJ1-6, the V gene TRBV5-6, with 8 bases identical to TRBD1. CDR1 and CDR2 from the germline V gene are SGHDT and YYEEEE. CDR3 length: 16 amino acids. The junction had 10 bases not matched to a gene; V was cut back by 2 bases and J by 9 bases. CDR3 residues: CASSLKGQGGRSPLHF. CDR3 DNA sequence: TGTGCCAGCAGCTTAAAAGGACAGGGAGGACGTTCACCCCTCCACTTT. Complete variable domain (other parts from reference TRBV5-6 and TRBJ1-6): DAGVTQSPTHLIKTRGQQVTLRCSPKSGHDTVSWYQQALGQGPQFIFQYYEEEERQRGNFPDRFSGHQFPNYSSELNVNALLLGDSALYLCASSLKGQGGRSPLHFGNGTRLTVT.

This rearrangement joins TRBV27 to TRBJ2-5; D gene uncertain. CDR3 size: 12 residues. CDR1 and CDR2 (germline): MNHEY, SMNVEV (reference sequence). V dropped 4 bases and J dropped 5 bases, with 8 bases sitting between them. CDR3 coding DNA: TGTGCCAGCAGTTCCCTCCGGGAGACCCAGTACTTC. Protein sequence: CASSSLRETQYF.

The chain links TRBV6-2 or TRBV6-3 to TRBJ2-3, with 13 bases identical to TRBD2. In germline, CDR1 is MNHEY, CDR2 SVGEGT. V was pared by 2 bases and J by 3 bases, with 11 bases of the junction left unmatched. There are 19 residues in the CDR3. The CDR3 sequence: CASSYPTSGRAVWTDTQYF. Here the CDR3 DNA reads TGTGCCAGCAGTTACCCAACTAGCGGGAGGGCAGTATGGACAGATACGCAGTATTTT.

The chain joins TRBV18 to TRBJ1-5; TRBD1 aligns across 7 bases. Germline CDR1 and CDR2: KGHSH and LQKENI. Trimming cost V 4 bases and J 0 bases; bases outside gene matches: 15. This CDR3 has 19 residues. This chain's CDR3 is CASSLKGPGQTYSNQPQHF. DNA of the CDR3: TGTGCCAGCTCACTAAAGGGACCGGGACAGACCTATAGCAATCAGCCCCAGCATTTT.

The chain uses TRBV15 and TRBJ2-7; 8 bases line up with TRBD1. J gave up 2 bases and V 0 bases, and 3 bases lay outside the gene matches. Germline CDR1 and CDR2: LNHNV and YYDKDF (reference sequence). This CDR3 region has 15 residues. CDR3 amino acids: CATSRDRTGTYEQYF. The CDR3 DNA is TGTGCCACCAGCAGAGATCGGACAGGGACCTACGAGCAGTACTTC.

The V gene is TRBV19, the J gene TRBJ1-6; D is undetermined. This CDR3 is built from 13 residues. Germline lookup yields CDR1 LNHDA and CDR2 SQIVND (reference sequence). The V end was cut by 4 bases, the J end by 9 bases, with 10 bases between. The chain's CDR3 is CASSNGWRSPLHF. In DNA, the CDR3 is TGTGCCAGTAGTAACGGGTGGCGTTCACCCCTCCACTTT.

The chain employs TRBV5-1 and TRBJ2-1; 7 bases are a match to TRBD2. The CDR3 covers 17 residues. Germline V gene lookup returns CDR1 SGHRS and CDR2 YFSETQ. The V and J ends lost 0 bases and 3 bases, in that order; junction bases with no gene match: 9. CDR3 coding DNA: TGCGCCAGCAGCTTGGCCAGGGAGGGATTGAACTACAATGAGCAGTTCTTC. Residues: CASSLAREGLNYNEQFF.

The chain is built from TRBV19 and TRBJ1-5; D remains unclear. Germline V gives CDR1 LNHDA, CDR2 SQIVND (reference sequence). Trimming left V 5 bases short and J 3 bases short, with 11 bases between. CDR3 length: 14 residues. CDR3 DNA sequence: TGTGCCAGTAGTGCTAGGCAGCTCAATCAGCCCCAGCATTTT. This codes for CASSARQLNQPQHF.

V gene TRBV13 combines with J gene TRBJ1-4, with D tentatively TRBD1 (6 bases). Germline lookup yields CDR1 PRHDT and CDR2 FYEKMQ (reference sequence). The ends were cut back, 6 bases at V and 0 bases at J, with 11 bases in the middle. This CDR3 has 15 residues. In DNA form, the CDR3 reads TGTGCCAGCAGAGGGGGGGCCTCAACTAATGAAAAACTGTTTTTT. Protein: CASRGGASTNEKLFF.

The V and J genes are TRBV11-2 and TRBJ2-4; 8 nucleotides line up with TRBD1. J was trimmed by 1 base and V by 9 bases; bases with no gene match: 11. The germline CDR1 and CDR2 sequences are SGHAT and FQNNGV. The CDR3 is 16 amino acids. In DNA, the CDR3 is TGTGCCAGTACCAGCCAGGACAGGGTCGCCAAAAACATTCAGTACTTC. It is translated as CASTSQDRVAKNIQYF. The variable domain in full, with the rest retrieved from reference TRBV11-2 and TRBJ2-4, is EAGVAQSPRYKIIEKRQSVAFWCNPISGHATLYWYQQILGQGPKLLIQFQNNGVVDDSQLPKDRFSAERLKGVDSTLKIQPAKLEDSAVYLCASTSQDRVAKNIQYFGAGTRLSVL.

This clone was observed a single time. This sequence joins TRBV15 and TRBJ2-3; D possibly corresponds to TRBD1 (5 bases). There are 16 residues in the CDR3. The germline gives CDR1 LNHNV, CDR2 YYDKDF (reference sequence). Trimming removed 0 bases from V and 1 base from J, with 11 bases in between. CDR3 sequence: CATSREGAGRTDTQYF. CDR3 in DNA: TGTGCCACCAGCAGAGAAGGGGCAGGGCGCACAGATACGCAGTATTTT.

The J gene is TRBJ2-1, the V gene TRBV19; TRBD2 aligns across 7 bases. This CDR3 has 16 amino acids. Germline CDR1 LNHDA, CDR2 SQIVND (reference sequence). Unmatched junction bases numbered 8, after V lost 1 base and J lost 5 bases. The CDR3 sequence: CASSIVTPSGHNEQFF. Here the CDR3 DNA reads TGTGCCAGTAGTATAGTAACGCCTAGCGGTCACAATGAGCAGTTCTTC.

This clone was observed a handful of times. The chain uses TRBV3-1 (or the pseudogene TRBV3-2) and TRBJ2-5, with a tentative D call TRBD1 (5 bases). Germline CDR1 is LGHDT and CDR2 is YNNKEL (reference sequence). The CDR3 spans 16 residues. V gave up 0 bases and J gave up 2 bases, with 13 bases separating them. The CDR3 sequence: CASSQDPGMGQETQYF. The CDR3 region has the DNA TGTGCCAGCAGCCAAGATCCAGGGATGGGGCAAGAGACCCAGTACTTC.

The rearrangement joins TRBV19 to TRBJ1-1; possible D gene TRBD1, 6 bases. Trimming took 4 bases from V and 11 from J, leaving 14 bases between them. The CDR3 has 12 amino acids. The V gene's germline CDR1 is LNHDA and CDR2 SQIVND (reference sequence). The CDR3 DNA follows: TGTGCCAGTAGTACCCGCCGGGGGGCGGCTTTCTTT. Translating gives CASSTRRGAAFF.

The V gene is TRBV7-2, the J gene TRBJ1-2; 9 bases line up with TRBD1. J was trimmed by 5 bases and V by 1 base; bases with no gene match: 8. Germline assignment: CDR1 SGHTA and CDR2 FQGNSA. The CDR3 is made up of 16 amino acids. Here the CDR3 DNA reads TGTGCCAGCAGCTTAGACCGGGACAGGGCCTCATATGGCTACACCTTC. Its protein is CASSLDRDRASYGYTF.

The chain employs TRBV5-1 and TRBJ2-6; D not resolved. Per the germline V gene, CDR1 is SGHRS and CDR2 is YFSETQ. The CDR3 consists of 15 residues. The V and J ends lost 9 bases and 1 base respectively, with 14 bases between them. CDR3 DNA: TGCGCCACCCCTCTCACGGAGTCTGGGGCCAACGTCCTGACTTTC. Amino acid sequence: CATPLTESGANVLTF.

As regards this clone: This CDR3 is also generated by other DNA sequences in the sample. The genes are TRBV18 and TRBJ2-5, with D unclear. The V gene's germline CDR1 is KGHSH and CDR2 LQKENI. Trimming pared 2 bases from V and 5 bases from J, leaving 3 bases between. The CDR3 length is 11 residues. The CDR3 loop reads CASSPGETQYF. The CDR3 coding sequence is TGTGCCAGCTCACCAGGCGAGACCCAGTACTTC. The full variable domain, its missing parts supplied by reference TRBV18 and TRBJ2-5, is NAGVMQNPRHLVRRRGQEARLRCSPMKGHSHVYWYRQLPEEGLKFMVYLQKENIIDESGMPKERFSAEFPKEGPSILRIQQVVRGDSAAYFCASSPGETQYFGPGTRLLVL.

V and J are TRBV18 and TRBJ2-3; TRBD2 is a possible D gene (5 bases). Germline CDR1 and CDR2: KGHSH and LQKENI. V was pared by 3 bases and J by 3 bases, with 16 bases between. This CDR3 spans 16 amino acids. The DNA of the CDR3 is TGTGCCAGCTCACCCCCCCAGCGGAAAAGAACAGATACGCAGTATTTT. Its translation: CASSPPQRKRTDTQYF.

V and J are TRBV19 and TRBJ1-1, with D possibly TRBD1 on 6 matching bases. The V gene's germline CDR1 is LNHDA and CDR2 SQIVND (reference sequence). The CDR3 runs to 15 residues. Trimming took off 7 bases at V and 2 bases at J, with 17 bases between the two ends. The CDR3: CASTARGGLNTEAFF. The DNA of the CDR3 is TGTGCCAGTACCGCTAGGGGGGGGTTAAACACTGAAGCTTTCTTT.

This chain links TRBV7-2 with TRBJ2-5; TRBD2 agrees at 13 bases. Germline CDR1 reads SGHTA; CDR2 reads FQGNSA. The CDR3 runs to 15 residues. V shed 6 bases, J shed 5 bases, and the junction held 6 bases outside the gene matches. The CDR3 sequence: CASRHTSGGVETQYF. Written as DNA, the CDR3 is TGTGCCAGCAGACACACTAGCGGGGGGGTGGAGACCCAGTACTTC.

The chain employs TRBV7-3 and TRBJ1-1; D ambiguous. Germline loops: CDR1 SGHTA, CDR2 FQGTGA. The CDR3 has 15 residues. Trimming left V 5 bases short and J 5 bases short, with 18 bases between. For the CDR3, the DNA is TGTGCCAGCAGCCCTCAAGACTCGTTTGGTACTGAAGCTTTCTTT. Protein: CASSPQDSFGTEAFF.

The J gene is TRBJ2-3, the V gene TRBV7-6, with 13 bases matching TRBD2. J gave up 0 bases and V 7 bases, and 7 bases lay outside the gene matches. CDR1 is SGHVS, CDR2 FNYEAQ, per germline. The CDR3 spans 17 residues. The CDR3 DNA is TGTGCCAGCACCAAGACTAGCGGGGGGTTTAGCACAGATACGCAGTATTTT. This sequence encodes CASTKTSGGFSTDTQYF.

The chain uses TRBV11-2 and TRBJ2-4; TRBD2 matches at 9 bases. Trimming took 5 bases from V and 1 from J; bases not matched to a gene: 12. CDR3 size: 18 residues. The germline V gene has CDR1 SGHAT and CDR2 FQNNGV. DNA for the CDR3: TGTGCCAGCAGCCCCGGACTAGCGAGAGATGGGGCCAAAAACATTCAGTACTTC. It is translated as CASSPGLARDGAKNIQYF.

This clone appeared once. The germline gene is not matched at one end of the junction; a read error may be the cause. The sample holds other DNA sequences that translate to the same CDR3. CDR3 nucleotide sequence: TGTGCCAGTAGTTATCATGCGGCATCGGGGGCCAACGTCCTGACTTTC. This encodes CASSYHAASGANVLTF. The chain carries TRBV6-5 and TRBJ2-6, with no clear D. This CDR3 has 16 residues. The germline gives CDR1 MNHEY, CDR2 SVGAGI.

This chain uses TRBV7-6 with TRBJ2-1, with D perhaps TRBD2 (6 bases). Trimming took 2 bases from V and 10 from J, leaving 9 bases between them. The CDR3 totals 12 residues. Germline V CDR1 and CDR2: SGHVS, FNYEAQ. Written as DNA, the CDR3 is TGTGCCAGCAGCTTATCTCGGGGGGAGCAGTTCTTC. This encodes CASSLSRGEQFF.

CDR3 loop: CASSRHDLNTEAFF. The CDR3 coding sequence is TGTGCCAGCAGTAGACATGATCTGAACACTGAAGCTTTCTTT. This chain joins TRBV6-6 and TRBJ1-1, with unresolved D. From germline, CDR1 is MNHNY and CDR2 SVGAGI (reference sequence). This CDR3 comprises 14 residues. V was clipped by 5 bases and J by 0 bases, with 10 bases between them.

J is TRBJ1-5 and V is TRBV6-5; unclear D gene. The CDR3 is 13 residues long. Germline assignment: CDR1 MNHEY and CDR2 SVGAGI. V was pared by 8 bases and J by 6 bases, with 14 bases between. The CDR3 here is CASYAGWGQPQHF. CDR3 sequence (DNA): TGTGCCAGCTACGCGGGGTGGGGTCAGCCCCAGCATTTT.